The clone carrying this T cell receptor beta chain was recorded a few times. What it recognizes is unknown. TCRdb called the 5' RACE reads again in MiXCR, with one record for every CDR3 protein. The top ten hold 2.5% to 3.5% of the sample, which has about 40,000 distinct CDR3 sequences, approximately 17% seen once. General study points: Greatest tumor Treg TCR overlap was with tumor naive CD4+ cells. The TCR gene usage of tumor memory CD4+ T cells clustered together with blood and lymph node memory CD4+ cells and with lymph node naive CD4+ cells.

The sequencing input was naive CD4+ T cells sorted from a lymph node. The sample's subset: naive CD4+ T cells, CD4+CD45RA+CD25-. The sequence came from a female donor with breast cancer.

The CDR3 DNA reads as TGCAGTGCTACACCGGGACTAGCGGGCACAGATACGCAGTATTTT. Its protein product is CSATPGLAGTDTQYF. The rearrangement joins TRBV20-1 to TRBJ2-3; TRBD2 aligns across 11 bases. This CDR3 has 15 residues. Trimming took 4 bases from V and 1 from J; bases not matched to a gene: 4. From germline, CDR1 is DFQATT and CDR2 SNEGSKA (reference sequence).